Shown below are 30 T cell receptor beta chains from a single sample sequenced in a study of glioma-infiltrating T cells after dendritic cell vaccination. Produced via immunoSEQ multiplex PCR; TCRdb's table is partial and in-frame only. Among about 49,000 clones listed, 65% to 90% were seen once. Sequencing used blood, obtained before dendritic cell vaccination. Receptors were obtained from a human donor with glioblastoma.

The V call is TRBV25-1, the J call TRBJ2-2, with a weak D call TRBD1 (6 bases). This CDR3 region has 15 residues. Trimming removed 2 bases from V and 6 bases from J, with 13 bases in between. Germline CDR1 and CDR2: MGHDK and SYGVNS. CDR3 sequence: CASSERQGLAGELFF. In DNA, the CDR3 is TGTGCCAGCAGTGAACGGCAGGGGTTGGCCGGGGAGCTGTTTTTT.

The chain links TRBV21-1 to TRBJ1-3. TRBV21-1 is deemed a pseudogene. This CDR3 has 15 amino acids. CDR3 DNA: TGTGCCAGCAGCAAAGGATCGGGGGCTGGAAACACCATATATTTT. Amino acid sequence: CASSKGSGAGNTIYF.

The chain combines TRBV11-1 with TRBJ2-2; 12 bases are shared with TRBD1. Germline trimming cut 5 bases from V and 6 bases from J; bases unmatched to any gene: 13. The CDR3 consists of 18 residues. The V gene's germline CDR1 is SGHAT and CDR2 FQDESV (reference sequence). The CDR3 nucleotides are TGTGCCAGCAGCCCCCGGGACAGGGGGCGATACCCCGCCGGGGAGCTGTTTTTT. It encodes CASSPRDRGRYPAGELFF.

To note about this clone: Distinct nucleotide sequences in the sample also encode this CDR3. The chain joins TRBV30 to TRBJ1-6; 7 bases fit TRBD1. V trimming: 4 bases; J trimming: 6 bases; junction bases outside the gene matches: 0. Germline V gene sequence: CDR1 GTSNPN, CDR2 SVGIG (reference sequence). The CDR3 has 12 amino acids. The CDR3 DNA is TGTGCCTGGACAGGGGGTAATTCACCCCTCCACTTT. Translating gives CAWTGGNSPLHF.

This clone came up a few times. The chain is built from TRBV5-6 and TRBJ1-5, with D perhaps matching TRBD1 (6 bases). The germline CDR1 and CDR2 sequences are SGHDT and YYEEEE. Deletions cut 4 bases from V and 6 bases from J, with 17 bases between. This CDR3 region has 15 residues. In nucleotides, the CDR3 is TGTGCCAGCAGCGCCGGAACAGGGAAAGGTCAGCCCCAGCATTTT. Translating gives CASSAGTGKGQPQHF.

The chain employs TRBV30 and TRBJ1-6, with 8 bases lining up with TRBD1. Germline trimming cut 0 bases from V and 10 bases from J; bases unmatched to any gene: 5. The CDR3 runs to 14 residues. CDR1 and CDR2 (germline): GTSNPN, SVGIG (reference sequence). In DNA form, the CDR3 reads TGTGCCTGGAGTGTACGGACAGGGCACTCACCCCTCCACTTT. Translating it yields CAWSVRTGHSPLHF. Looking up the rest from reference TRBV30 and TRBJ1-6 gives the full variable domain: SQTIHQWPATLVQPVGSPLSLECTVEGTSNPNLYWYRQAAGRGLQLLFYSVGIGQISSEVPQNLSASRPQDRQFILSSKKLLLSDSGFYLCAWSVRTGHSPLHFGNGTRLTVT.

V usage is TRBV21-1 and J usage is TRBJ2-5; no DNA check was done on the table's D call, TRBD2. TRBV21-1 is a pseudogene. CDR3 length: 15 amino acids. The CDR3 DNA follows: TGTGCCAGCAGTCCGGGACTAGCGGGAGAAGAGACCCAGTACTTC. This sequence encodes CASSPGLAGEETQYF.

The chain is built from TRBV7-2 and TRBJ2-7; D may be TRBD2 (6 bases). Between the trimmed V and J ends, which lost 0 bases and 7 bases, there was a span of 13 bases. Germline V gene lookup returns CDR1 SGHTA and CDR2 FQGNSA. The CDR3 totals 14 residues. The CDR3 region is CASSLARDLREQYF. The DNA of the CDR3 is TGTGCCAGCAGCTTAGCGAGGGACTTGAGGGAGCAGTACTTC.

The V call is TRBV19, the J call TRBJ1-2, with TRBD1 identical over 8 bases. Trimming removed 8 bases from V and 1 base from J; junction bases left unmatched: 6. CDR1 is LNHDA, CDR2 SQIVND, per germline (reference sequence). The CDR3 contains 14 residues. CDR3 loop: CASEGQENNYGYTF. The CDR3, as DNA: TGTGCCAGTGAGGGACAGGAGAATAACTATGGCTACACCTTC. Complete variable domain (other parts from reference TRBV19 and TRBJ1-2): DGGITQSPKYLFRKEGQNVTLSCEQNLNHDAMYWYRQDPGQGLRLIYYSQIVNDFQKGDIAEGYSVSREKKESFPLTVTSAQKNPTAFYLCASEGQENNYGYTFGSGTRLTVV.

This rearrangement joins TRBV5-4 to TRBJ2-1; 8 bases map to TRBD2. There are 13 residues in the CDR3. V lost 4 bases, J lost 9 bases, and 6 bases stayed unmatched. Germline values: CDR1 SGHNT, CDR2 YYREEE (reference sequence). For the CDR3, the DNA is TGTGCCAGCAGCCGAGCGGGAGTAGCTGAGCAGTTCTTC. Its translation: CASSRAGVAEQFF.

The chain carries TRBV5-1 and TRBJ1-1; 10 bases are a match to TRBD1. This CDR3 is built from 16 residues. CDR1 is SGHRS, CDR2 YFSETQ, per germline. Trimming removed 3 bases from V and 1 base from J; junction bases left unmatched: 6. The CDR3 DNA reads TGCGCCAGCAGCTGGAGGACAGGGGGTGAGAACACTGAAGCTTTCTTT. As protein: CASSWRTGGENTEAFF.

The chain uses TRBV4-2 and TRBJ1-5, with D unresolved. Trimming shortened V by 0 bases and J by 4 bases, and 10 bases separated the two germline ends. The CDR3 runs 15 residues. Germline CDR1 and CDR2: LGHNA and YNFKEQ. CDR3 in amino acids: CASSQDRPGNQPQHF. Here the CDR3 DNA reads TGTGCCAGCAGCCAAGATCGGCCAGGAAATCAGCCCCAGCATTTT.

This clone was seen a handful of times. J is TRBJ1-1 and V is TRBV29-1; D possibly corresponds to TRBD1 (5 bases). The CDR3 totals 12 residues. The germline V and J ends were trimmed by 5 bases and 1 base, with 8 bases remaining between them. In germline, CDR1 is SQVTM, CDR2 ANQGSEA. The CDR3 DNA is TGCAGCGTTCGACAGAGGAACACTGAAGCTTTCTTT. Protein: CSVRQRNTEAFF.

V usage is TRBV7-7 and J usage is TRBJ2-2; D is undetermined. The CDR3 length is 14 residues. V was pared by 1 base and J by 7 bases, with 10 bases between. Germline loops: CDR1 SSHAT, CDR2 FNYEAQ (reference sequence). CDR3 bases: TGTGCCAGCAGCTTAGAAAGTTCTAGCGGGGAGCTGTTTTTT. It codes for CASSLESSSGELFF.

This sequence joins TRBV30 and TRBJ1-2, with D unclear. Germline assignment: CDR1 GTSNPN and CDR2 SVGIG (reference sequence). The CDR3 extends over 13 amino acids. The ends were cut back, 8 bases at V and 3 bases at J, with 16 bases in the middle. The CDR3 bases are TGTGCCGGAGGGTCGGCAAACTACTATGGCTACACCTTC. This codes for CAGGSANYYGYTF.

CDR3 bases: TGTGCCAGCGGGGAACTTGGAGGTGGAAACACCATATATTTT. Amino acids: CASGELGGGNTIYF. The chain recombines TRBV25-1 with TRBJ1-3; D remains ambiguous. CDR3 length: 14 amino acids. The V end was cut by 8 bases, the J end by 3 bases, with 14 bases between. In germline, CDR1 is MGHDK, CDR2 SYGVNS.

The V call is TRBV4-1, the J call TRBJ2-3, with D tentatively TRBD2 (6 bases). Germline-derived CDR1 and CDR2 are MGHRA and YSYEKL. Trimming removed 2 bases from V and 0 bases from J, with 12 bases in between. The CDR3 spans 16 residues. For the CDR3, the DNA is TGCGCCAGCAGCCAATCGCCCGGGAGTAGCACAGATACGCAGTATTTT. It yields the protein CASSQSPGSSTDTQYF.

This chain connects TRBV18 to TRBJ2-7; the D is unclear. V lost 2 bases to trimming and J lost 2 bases, with 13 bases between them. The CDR3 contains 15 residues. Germline CDR1 KGHSH, CDR2 LQKENI. For the CDR3, the DNA is TGTGCCAGCTCACCAATTCCCAACACCCCCTACGAGCAGTACTTC. Amino acids: CASSPIPNTPYEQYF.

This clone appeared once. V gene TRBV28 combines with J gene TRBJ1-5; no firm D call. The CDR3 is 15 residues long. CDR1 and CDR2 from the germline V gene are MDHEN and SYDVKM. Trimming left V 9 bases short and J 4 bases short, with 19 bases between. CDR3 DNA: TGTGCCAGTTCAAAGCCACAGCGAGGGAATCAGCCCCAGCATTTT. This gives the protein CASSKPQRGNQPQHF.

CDR3 in amino acids: CASSLERTGSDTQYF. The CDR3 DNA follows: TGTGCCAGCAGCTTGGAGAGGACAGGGTCAGATACGCAGTATTTT. This sequence joins TRBV5-6 and TRBJ2-3, with 8 nucleotides matching TRBD1. Germline trimming cut 0 bases from V and 4 bases from J; bases unmatched to any gene: 4. From germline, CDR1 is SGHDT and CDR2 YYEEEE. The length of the CDR3 is 15 residues.

This clone was found once. This chain uses TRBV27 with TRBJ2-3; 8 bases map to TRBD2. CDR1 is MNHEY and CDR2 is SMNVEV in the germline V gene (reference sequence). The V and J ends lost 7 bases and 1 base, in that order; junction bases with no gene match: 13. This CDR3 is 17 amino acids long. CDR3 amino acids: CASTLEAGVGGTDTQYF. The CDR3 DNA reads TGTGCCAGCACCCTGGAAGCGGGAGTAGGGGGCACAGATACGCAGTATTTT.

The chain uses TRBV5-4 and TRBJ2-7, with D perhaps TRBD2 (5 bases). V was trimmed by 2 bases and J by 0 bases, leaving 9 bases between them. Germline-derived CDR1 and CDR2 are SGHNT and YYREEE (reference sequence). The CDR3 length is 14 residues. Written as DNA, the CDR3 is TGTGCCAGCAGCTTAGTGGAGGACTCCTACGAGCAGTACTTC. Translation gives CASSLVEDSYEQYF.

This clone has a single count. The V and J genes are TRBV19 and TRBJ2-1; 12 bases align to TRBD2. Germline V gene sequence: CDR1 LNHDA, CDR2 SQIVND (reference sequence). The ends lost 2 bases at V and 8 bases at J; junction bases unmatched: 10. This CDR3 is 17 amino acids long. In DNA form, the CDR3 reads TGTGCCAGTAGTATACTTCGGCTAGCGGGAGGGCGCGATGAGCAGTTCTTC. Amino acid sequence: CASSILRLAGGRDEQFF.

The chain has TRBV10-3 and TRBJ2-7; D is possibly TRBD1 (6 bases). Germline V gives CDR1 ENHRY, CDR2 SYGVKD. The V end was cut by 0 bases, the J end by 3 bases, with 9 bases between. CDR3 length: 14 residues. In DNA, the CDR3 is TGTGCCATCAGTGAGTCGAAGGGACACTACGAGCAGTACTTC. Protein product: CAISESKGHYEQYF.

The genes are TRBV30 and TRBJ1-2; 9 positions match TRBD1. J lost 2 bases, V lost 3 bases, and 19 bases had no gene match. The CDR3 is 19 amino acids. Germline CDR1 and CDR2: GTSNPN and SVGIG (reference sequence). The CDR3 loop reads CAWSLPRGDRVGRNYGYTF. The DNA of the CDR3 is TGTGCCTGGAGCCTCCCTCGGGGGGACAGGGTAGGGAGAAACTATGGCTACACCTTC.

The rearrangement joins TRBV11-3 to TRBJ2-7; D is uncertain. V lost 5 bases and J 0 bases, leaving 20 bases between the germline ends. The germline V gene has CDR1 SGHNT and CDR2 YENEEA. The CDR3 is made up of 17 amino acids. Here the CDR3 DNA reads TGTGCCAGCAGCCCTACCCATGAGAGAGCCCTCTCCTACGAGCAGTACTTC. It translates to CASSPTHERALSYEQYF. The whole variable domain, filled in from reference TRBV11-3 and TRBJ2-7, reads EAGVVQSPRYKIIEKKQPVAFWCNPISGHNTLYWYLQNLGQGPELLIRYENEEAVDDSQLPKDRFSAERLKGVDSTLKIQPAELGDSAVYLCASSPTHERALSYEQYFGPGTRLTVT.

This clone appeared a single time. This rearrangement joins TRBV9 to TRBJ2-5, with D perhaps TRBD2 (5 bases). The germline CDR1 and CDR2 sequences are SGDLS and YYNGEE. The CDR3 is 15 residues long. The V end was cut by 2 bases, the J end by 5 bases, with 16 bases between. The chain's CDR3 is CASSVKYPGGETQYF. CDR3 coding DNA: TGTGCCAGCAGCGTTAAGTATCCGGGCGGGGAGACCCAGTACTTC. Full variable domain (missing parts from reference TRBV9 and TRBJ2-5): DSGVTQTPKHLITATGQRVTLRCSPRSGDLSVYWYQQSLDQGLQFLIQYYNGEERAKGNILERFSAQQFPDLHSELNLSSLELGDSALYFCASSVKYPGGETQYFGPGTRLLVL.

This clone was observed a handful of times. The chain joins TRBV14 to TRBJ2-7; D is perhaps TRBD1 (6 bases). The CDR3 runs 15 residues. Germline-derived CDR1 and CDR2 are SGHDN and FVKESK. V was shortened by 0 bases and J by 5 bases, with 14 bases between the two germline ends. The CDR3 here is CASSQEGAGNHEQYF. The CDR3, as DNA: TGTGCCAGCAGCCAAGAGGGGGCAGGGAACCACGAGCAGTACTTC.

The V gene is TRBV18, the J gene TRBJ2-1; the D is unclear. Trimming removed 6 bases from V and 9 bases from J, with 12 bases in between. This CDR3 region has 12 residues. CDR1 and CDR2 (germline): KGHSH, LQKENI. The CDR3 loop is CASSLYGSEQFF. The CDR3 nucleotides are TGTGCCAGCTCCCTCTACGGTTCTGAGCAGTTCTTC.

The J gene is TRBJ2-5, the V gene TRBV30, with D perhaps TRBD1 (6 bases). The CDR3 runs 17 residues. Germline V gene sequence: CDR1 GTSNPN, CDR2 SVGIG (reference sequence). V was cut by 1 base and J by 4 bases, with 22 bases left in between. The CDR3 spells CAWSEGWGLARGETQYF. CDR3 bases: TGTGCCTGGAGTGAAGGGTGGGGGCTAGCAAGGGGAGAGACCCAGTACTTC.